This T cell receptor (beta chain) was profiled in a study of Ad26.COV2.S vaccination and SARS-CoV-2 variants. Overall study: Ad26.COV2.S shots went into the muscle once or twice, 56 days apart.

Profiling relied on immunoSEQ multiplex PCR, and the TCRdb table lists in-frame clones only, not all of them. The repertoire consists of about 430,000 clones, with 75% to 95% occurring once and the leading ten covering 9% to 15%. The CDR3 spans 13 residues. The ends were cut back, 6 bases at V and 4 bases at J, with 12 bases in the middle. Per germline, CDR1 MNHEY and CDR2 SVGEGT. In the case of this clone: As yet, its antigen is unknown.

Noted treatment: some 20 received Ad26.COV2.S at low or high dose, single or two shots; about 5 received placebo; per-sample allocation not given. Collection of the samples took place on day 63 after the first injection of vaccine or placebo. Its platform was an Ad26 vector, and its expressed antigen was Wuhan-strain SARS-CoV-2 spike. Study results and caveats: The analyses of TCR breadth and depth may have understated the size of total T cell responses. Whether participants received vaccine or placebo, their non-spike TCR breadth was similar.

The chain joins TRBV6-2 or TRBV6-3 to TRBJ2-5, with a possible D match to TRBD1 (5 bases). The sample was peripheral blood, taken in a trial of Ad26.COV2.S vaccine versus placebo. This clonotype originated in a person between 18 and 65 years old who received the Ad26.COV2.S COVID-19 vaccine or a placebo. The chain's CDR3 is CASSSGSGETQYF. The CDR3 DNA reads as TGTGCCAGCAGCTCAGGGTCCGGAGAGACCCAGTACTTC.